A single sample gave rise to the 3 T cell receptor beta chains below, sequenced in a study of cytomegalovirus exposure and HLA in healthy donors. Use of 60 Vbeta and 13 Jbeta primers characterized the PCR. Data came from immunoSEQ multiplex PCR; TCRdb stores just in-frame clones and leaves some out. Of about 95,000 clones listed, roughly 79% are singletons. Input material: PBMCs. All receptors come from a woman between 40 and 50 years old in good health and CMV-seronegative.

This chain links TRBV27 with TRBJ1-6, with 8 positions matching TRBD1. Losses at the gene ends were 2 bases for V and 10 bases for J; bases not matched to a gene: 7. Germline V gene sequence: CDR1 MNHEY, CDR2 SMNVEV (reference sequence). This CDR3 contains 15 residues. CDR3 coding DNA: TGTGCCAGCAGTTTAGGGGCAGGGGGCGTCTCACCCCTCCACTTT. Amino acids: CASSLGAGGVSPLHF.

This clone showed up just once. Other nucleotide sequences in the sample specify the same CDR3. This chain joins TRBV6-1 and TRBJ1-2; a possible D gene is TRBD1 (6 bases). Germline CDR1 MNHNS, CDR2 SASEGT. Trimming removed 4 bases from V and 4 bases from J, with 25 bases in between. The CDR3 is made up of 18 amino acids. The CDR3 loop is CASSALLGQQGSSYGYTF. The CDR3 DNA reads TGTGCCAGCAGTGCCCTTTTGGGACAACAGGGTTCTAGCTATGGCTACACCTTC.

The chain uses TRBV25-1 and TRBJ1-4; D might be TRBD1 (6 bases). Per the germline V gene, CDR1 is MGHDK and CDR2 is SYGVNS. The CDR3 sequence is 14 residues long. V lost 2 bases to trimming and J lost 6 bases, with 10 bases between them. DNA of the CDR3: TGTGCCAGCAGTGAAAACAGGGCAGATGAAAAACTGTTTTTT. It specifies CASSENRADEKLFF.